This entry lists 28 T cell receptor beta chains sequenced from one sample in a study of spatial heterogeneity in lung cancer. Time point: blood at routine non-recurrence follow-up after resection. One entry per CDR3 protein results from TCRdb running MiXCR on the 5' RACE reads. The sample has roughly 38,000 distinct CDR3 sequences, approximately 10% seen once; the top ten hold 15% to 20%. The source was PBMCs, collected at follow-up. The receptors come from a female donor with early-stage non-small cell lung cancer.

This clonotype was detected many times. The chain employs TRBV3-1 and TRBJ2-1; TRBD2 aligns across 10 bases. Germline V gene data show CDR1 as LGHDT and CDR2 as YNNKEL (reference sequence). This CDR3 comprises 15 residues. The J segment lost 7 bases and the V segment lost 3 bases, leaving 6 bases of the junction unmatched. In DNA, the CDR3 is TGTGCCAGCAGCCACAGCGGGGGGGCTTGGAATGAGCAGTTCTTC. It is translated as CASSHSGGAWNEQFF.

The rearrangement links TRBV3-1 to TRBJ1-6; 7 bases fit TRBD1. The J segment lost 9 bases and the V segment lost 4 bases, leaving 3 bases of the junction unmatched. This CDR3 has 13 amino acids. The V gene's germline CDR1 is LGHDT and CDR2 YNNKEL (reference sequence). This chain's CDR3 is CASSRTGISPLHF. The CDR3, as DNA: TGTGCCAGCAGCCGGACAGGCATTTCACCCCTCCACTTT.

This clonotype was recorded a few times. The CDR3 sequence: CASSLEAGPSYEQYF. In nucleotides, the CDR3 is TGTGCCAGCAGCTTAGAGGCAGGACCCTCCTACGAGCAGTACTTC. The rearrangement joins TRBV11-2 to TRBJ2-7, with D uncertain. The CDR3 covers 15 residues. Trimming removed 0 bases from V and 0 bases from J, with 9 bases in between. CDR1 is SGHAT, CDR2 FQNNGV, per germline.

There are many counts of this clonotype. CDR3 residues: CASSQARGAYEQYF. The DNA of the CDR3 is TGTGCCAGCAGCCAAGCTCGGGGAGCCTACGAGCAGTACTTC. The chain recombines TRBV4-2 with TRBJ2-7; weak D call: TRBD2 (5 bases). The germline V gene has CDR1 LGHNA and CDR2 YNFKEQ. The CDR3 spans 14 residues. With 1 base removed from V and 2 bases from J, the gap between germline ends came to 9 bases.

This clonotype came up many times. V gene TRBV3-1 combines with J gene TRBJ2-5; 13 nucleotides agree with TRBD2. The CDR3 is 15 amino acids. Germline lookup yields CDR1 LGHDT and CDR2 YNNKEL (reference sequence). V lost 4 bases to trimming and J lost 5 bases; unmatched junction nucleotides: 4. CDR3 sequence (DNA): TGTGCCAGCAGCCCACCGGGACTAGCGGGGGAGACCCAGTACTTC. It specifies CASSPPGLAGETQYF.

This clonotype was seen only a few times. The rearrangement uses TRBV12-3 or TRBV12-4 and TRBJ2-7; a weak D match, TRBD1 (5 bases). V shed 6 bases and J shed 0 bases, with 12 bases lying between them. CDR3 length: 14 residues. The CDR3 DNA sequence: TGTGCCAGCAGCGTTAGGGGATTCTCCTACGAGCAGTACTTC. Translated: CASSVRGFSYEQYF.

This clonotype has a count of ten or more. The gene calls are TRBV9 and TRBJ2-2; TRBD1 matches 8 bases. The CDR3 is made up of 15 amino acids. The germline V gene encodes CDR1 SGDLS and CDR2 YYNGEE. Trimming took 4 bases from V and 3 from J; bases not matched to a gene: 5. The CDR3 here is CASSLTGVDTGELFF. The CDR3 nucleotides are TGTGCCAGCAGCCTGACAGGGGTCGACACCGGGGAGCTGTTTTTT.

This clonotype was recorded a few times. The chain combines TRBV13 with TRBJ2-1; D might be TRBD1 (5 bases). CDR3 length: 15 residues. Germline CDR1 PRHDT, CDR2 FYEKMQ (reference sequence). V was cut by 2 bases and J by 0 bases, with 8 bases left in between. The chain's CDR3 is CASSLRQFSYNEQFF. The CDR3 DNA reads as TGTGCCAGCAGCTTACGACAGTTCTCCTACAATGAGCAGTTCTTC.

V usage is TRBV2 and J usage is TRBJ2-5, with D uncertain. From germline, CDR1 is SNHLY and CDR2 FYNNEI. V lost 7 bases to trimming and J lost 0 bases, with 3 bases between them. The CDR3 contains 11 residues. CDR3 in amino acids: CASMYQETQYF. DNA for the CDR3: TGTGCCAGCATGTACCAAGAGACCCAGTACTTC.

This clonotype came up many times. This CDR3 is CASSLEGSAEQYF. The CDR3 DNA is TGTGCCAGCAGCTTGGAAGGGTCAGCCGAGCAGTACTTC. The chain joins TRBV5-6 to TRBJ2-7; D is undetermined. Per germline, CDR1 SGHDT and CDR2 YYEEEE. Trimming removed 0 bases at V and 6 bases at J, with 10 bases between. The CDR3 has 13 residues.

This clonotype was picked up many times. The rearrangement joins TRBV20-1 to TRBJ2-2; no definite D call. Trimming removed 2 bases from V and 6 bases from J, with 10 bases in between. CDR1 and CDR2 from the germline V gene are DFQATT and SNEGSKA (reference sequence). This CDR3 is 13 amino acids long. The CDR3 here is CSARWPAAGELFF. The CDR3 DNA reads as TGCAGTGCTAGATGGCCCGCGGCCGGGGAGCTGTTTTTT.

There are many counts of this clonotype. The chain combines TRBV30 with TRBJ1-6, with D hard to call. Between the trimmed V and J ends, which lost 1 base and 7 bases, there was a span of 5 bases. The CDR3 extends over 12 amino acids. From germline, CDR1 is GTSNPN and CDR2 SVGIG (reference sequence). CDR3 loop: CAWSDRNSPLHF. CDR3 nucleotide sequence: TGTGCCTGGAGTGACAGAAATTCACCCCTCCACTTT.

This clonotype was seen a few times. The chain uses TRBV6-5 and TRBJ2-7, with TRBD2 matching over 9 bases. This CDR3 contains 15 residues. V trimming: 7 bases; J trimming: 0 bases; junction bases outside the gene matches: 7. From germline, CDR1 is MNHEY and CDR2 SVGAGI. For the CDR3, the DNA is TGTGCCAGCATCCAGCGGGGGGCCTCCTCCTACGAGCAGTACTTC. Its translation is CASIQRGASSYEQYF.

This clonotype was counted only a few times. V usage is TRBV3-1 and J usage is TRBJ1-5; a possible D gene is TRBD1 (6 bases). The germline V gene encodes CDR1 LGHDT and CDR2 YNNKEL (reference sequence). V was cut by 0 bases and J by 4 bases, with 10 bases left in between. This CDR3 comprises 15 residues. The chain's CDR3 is CASSQEQGKNQPQHF. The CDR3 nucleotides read TGTGCCAGCAGCCAAGAGCAGGGGAAGAATCAGCCCCAGCATTTT.

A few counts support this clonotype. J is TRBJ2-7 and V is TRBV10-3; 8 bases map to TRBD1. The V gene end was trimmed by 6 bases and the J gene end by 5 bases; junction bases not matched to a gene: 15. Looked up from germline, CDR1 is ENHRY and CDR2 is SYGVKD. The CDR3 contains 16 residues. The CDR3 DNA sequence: TGTGCCATCAGGGACAGGGCGGGGATATCTCCCCACGAGCAGTACTTC. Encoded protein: CAIRDRAGISPHEQYF.

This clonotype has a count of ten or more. CDR3 loop: CASSLSSGGFNEQFF. CDR3 DNA: TGTGCCAGCAGCTTATCTAGCGGGGGCTTCAATGAGCAGTTCTTC. V is TRBV7-2 and J is TRBJ2-1; 10 bases fit TRBD2. The germline gives CDR1 SGHTA, CDR2 FQGNSA. CDR3 length equals 15 residues. The J segment lost 6 bases and the V segment lost 2 bases, leaving 4 bases of the junction unmatched.

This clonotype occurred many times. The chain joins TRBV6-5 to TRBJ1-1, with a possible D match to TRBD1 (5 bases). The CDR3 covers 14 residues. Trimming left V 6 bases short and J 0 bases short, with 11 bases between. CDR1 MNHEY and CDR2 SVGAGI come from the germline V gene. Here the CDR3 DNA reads TGTGCCAGCAGAAAGGGACCGATGAACACTGAAGCTTTCTTT. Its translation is CASRKGPMNTEAFF.

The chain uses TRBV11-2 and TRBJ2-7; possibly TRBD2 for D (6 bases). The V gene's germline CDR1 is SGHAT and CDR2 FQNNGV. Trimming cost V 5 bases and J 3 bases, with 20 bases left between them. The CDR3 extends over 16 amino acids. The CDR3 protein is CASSPLGGRSNYEQYF. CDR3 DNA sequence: TGTGCCAGCAGCCCCTTGGGGGGTAGGTCTAACTACGAGCAGTACTTC.

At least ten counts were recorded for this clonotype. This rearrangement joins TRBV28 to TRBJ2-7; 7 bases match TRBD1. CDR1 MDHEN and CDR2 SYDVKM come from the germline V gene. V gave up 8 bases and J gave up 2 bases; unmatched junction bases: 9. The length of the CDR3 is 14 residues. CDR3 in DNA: TGTGCCAGCCGGAATATGGACAGGACCTACGAGCAGTACTTC. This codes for CASRNMDRTYEQYF. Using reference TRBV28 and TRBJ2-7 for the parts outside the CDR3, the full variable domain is DVKVTQSSRYLVKRTGEKVFLECVQDMDHENMFWYRQDPGLGLRLIYFSYDVKMKEKGDIPEGYSVSREKKERFSLILESASTNQTSMYLCASRNMDRTYEQYFGPGTRLTVT.

DNA of the CDR3: TGTGCCAGCAGCTTGAGTCCCCTTCCCGAGCAGTACTTC. Protein product: CASSLSPLPEQYF. The chain joins TRBV5-4 to TRBJ2-7; no reliable D call. The V end lost 1 base, the J end lost 6 bases, and 11 bases lay between the germline ends. The CDR3 spans 13 residues. Germline V lookup: CDR1 SGHNT, CDR2 YYREEE (reference sequence).

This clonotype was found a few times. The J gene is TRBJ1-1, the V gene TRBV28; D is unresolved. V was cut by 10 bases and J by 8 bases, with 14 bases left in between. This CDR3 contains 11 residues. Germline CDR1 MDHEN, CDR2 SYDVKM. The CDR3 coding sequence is TGTGCCACCGGGGAGGTGACAGAAGCTTTCTTT. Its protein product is CATGEVTEAFF.

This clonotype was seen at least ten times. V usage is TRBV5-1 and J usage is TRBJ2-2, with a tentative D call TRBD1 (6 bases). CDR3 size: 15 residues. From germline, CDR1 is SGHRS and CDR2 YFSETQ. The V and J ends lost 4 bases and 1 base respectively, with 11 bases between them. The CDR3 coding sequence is TGCGCCAGCAGCCCTGGGACAAAGAACACCGGGGAGCTGTTTTTT. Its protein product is CASSPGTKNTGELFF.

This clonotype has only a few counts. The chain's CDR3 is CASSLAYGSSYEQYF. CDR3 bases: TGTGCCAGCAGCTTAGCCTACGGAAGCTCCTACGAGCAGTACTTC. The V gene is TRBV11-2, the J gene TRBJ2-7; D is unresolved. V was shortened by 1 base and J by 0 bases, with 10 bases between the two germline ends. This CDR3 has 15 amino acids. The V gene's germline CDR1 is SGHAT and CDR2 FQNNGV. The full variable domain, completed using reference TRBV11-2 and TRBJ2-7, is EAGVAQSPRYKIIEKRQSVAFWCNPISGHATLYWYQQILGQGPKLLIQFQNNGVVDDSQLPKDRFSAERLKGVDSTLKIQPAKLEDSAVYLCASSLAYGSSYEQYFGPGTRLTVT.

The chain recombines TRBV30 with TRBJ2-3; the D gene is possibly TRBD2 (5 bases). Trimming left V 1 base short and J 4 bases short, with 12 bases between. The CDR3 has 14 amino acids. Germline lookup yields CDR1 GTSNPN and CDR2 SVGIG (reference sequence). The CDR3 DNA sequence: TGTGCCTGGAGTGACGGCCCCGGGGCAGATACGCAGTATTTT. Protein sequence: CAWSDGPGADTQYF.

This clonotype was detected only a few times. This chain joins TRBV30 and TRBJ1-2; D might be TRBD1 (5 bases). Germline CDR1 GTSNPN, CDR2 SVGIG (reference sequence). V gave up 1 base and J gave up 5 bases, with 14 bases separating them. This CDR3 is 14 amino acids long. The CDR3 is CAWSADSGRYGYTF. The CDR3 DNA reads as TGTGCCTGGAGTGCCGACTCGGGACGTTATGGCTACACCTTC.

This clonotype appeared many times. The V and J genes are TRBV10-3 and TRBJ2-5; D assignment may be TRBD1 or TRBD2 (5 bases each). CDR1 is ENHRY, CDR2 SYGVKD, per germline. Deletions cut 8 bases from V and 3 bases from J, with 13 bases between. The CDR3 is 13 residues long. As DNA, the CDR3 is TGTGCCATCCGGGACCCCCGGGAAGAGACCCAGTACTTC. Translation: CAIRDPREETQYF.

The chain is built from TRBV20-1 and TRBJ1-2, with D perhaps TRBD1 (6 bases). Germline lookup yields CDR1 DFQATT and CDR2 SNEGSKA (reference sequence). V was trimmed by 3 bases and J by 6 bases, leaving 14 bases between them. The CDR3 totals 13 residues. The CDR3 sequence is CSARPGEEHGYTF. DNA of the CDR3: TGCAGTGCTAGGCCAGGGGAGGAACATGGCTACACCTTC.

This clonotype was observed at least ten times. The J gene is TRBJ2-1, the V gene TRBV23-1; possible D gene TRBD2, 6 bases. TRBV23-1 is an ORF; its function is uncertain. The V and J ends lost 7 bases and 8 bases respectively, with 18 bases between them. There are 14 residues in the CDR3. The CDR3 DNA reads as TGCGCCAGCAATCTAGCGAGGGATATGGATGAGCAGTTCTTC. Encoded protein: CASNLARDMDEQFF.